These 3 T cell receptor beta chains were sequenced from one sample in a study of cytomegalovirus exposure and HLA in healthy donors. Primers: 60 Vbeta forward and 13 Jbeta reverse. TCRdb's copy holds only in-frame clones and misses some; the assay was immunoSEQ multiplex PCR. The sample includes some 160,000 clones, roughly 84% seen only once; the top ten take under 2%. Material for sequencing was PBMCs. The source is a woman between 18 and 30 years old in good health and CMV-seronegative.

The V call is TRBV10-1, the J call TRBJ2-2; possibly TRBD2 for D (5 bases). The CDR3 sequence is 14 residues long. V was cut by 6 bases and J by 1 base, with 9 bases left in between. Germline V gene sequence: CDR1 WNHNN, CDR2 SYGVQD (reference sequence). In DNA, the CDR3 is TGCGCCAGCAGGCTAGCCATGAACACCGGGGAGCTGTTTTTT. Residues: CASRLAMNTGELFF.

V usage is TRBV10-3 and J usage is TRBJ1-1, with D perhaps TRBD1 (6 bases). Germline lookup yields CDR1 ENHRY and CDR2 SYGVKD. Trimming stripped 5 bases from V and 1 base from J, with 14 bases between. The CDR3 totals 15 residues. The CDR3 spells CAISHSDSPNTEAFF. The CDR3 region has the DNA TGTGCCATCAGTCACTCGGACAGCCCGAACACTGAAGCTTTCTTT.

The genes are TRBV7-9 and TRBJ1-4; 7 nucleotides match TRBD1. Germline CDR1 SEHNR, CDR2 FQNEAQ (reference sequence). J gave up 7 bases and V 6 bases, and 8 bases lay outside the gene matches. The CDR3 is made up of 14 amino acids. CDR3 nucleotide sequence: TGTGCCAGCAGTCTGACAGGGCTAGGTGAAAAACTGTTTTTT. It translates to CASSLTGLGEKLFF.